This T cell receptor beta chain is from a study of spatial heterogeneity in lung cancer. Study findings and constraints: Expanded intratumoral alpha and beta TCR counts tracked tumor mutation counts.

V was trimmed by 3 bases and J by 8 bases, leaving 30 bases between them. CDR3 length: 18 amino acids. Per the germline V gene, CDR1 is DFQATT and CDR2 is SNEGSKA (reference sequence). Noted time point: sample taken at primary tumor resection. This clonotype was counted at least ten times. What it binds is unknown. Each molecule of TCR cDNA was tagged with one unique molecular identifier. TCRdb reprocessed the 5' RACE reads via MiXCR and lists one record per CDR3 protein. The table includes thousands of distinct CDR3 sequences, roughly 12% detected once. This clonotype originated in a female donor with early-stage non-small cell lung cancer. The sequencing used lung tumor tissue, collected at surgery. The chain has TRBV20-1 and TRBJ2-3; D might be TRBD1 (7 bases). CDR3 in DNA: TGCAGTGCTAGGAGTTTCTTGCGGAACCCCCTCCAGGGGGGTACGCAGTATTTT. It specifies CSARSFLRNPLQGGTQYF.